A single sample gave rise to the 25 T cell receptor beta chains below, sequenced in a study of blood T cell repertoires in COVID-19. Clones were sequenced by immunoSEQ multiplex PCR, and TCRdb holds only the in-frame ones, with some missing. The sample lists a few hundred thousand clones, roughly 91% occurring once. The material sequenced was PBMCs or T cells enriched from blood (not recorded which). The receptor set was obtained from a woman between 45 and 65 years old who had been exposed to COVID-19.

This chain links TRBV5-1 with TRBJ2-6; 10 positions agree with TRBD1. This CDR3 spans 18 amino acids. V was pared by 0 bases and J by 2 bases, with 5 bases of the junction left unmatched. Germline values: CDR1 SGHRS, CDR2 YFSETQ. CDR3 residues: CASSLDGTGVAGANVLTF. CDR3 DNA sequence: TGCGCCAGCAGCTTGGATGGGACAGGGGTAGCTGGGGCCAACGTCCTGACTTTC. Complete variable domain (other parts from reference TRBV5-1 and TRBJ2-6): KAGVTQTPRYLIKTRGQQVTLSCSPISGHRSVSWYQQTPGQGLQFLFEYFSETQRNKGNFPGRFSGRQFSNSRSEMNVSTLELGDSALYLCASSLDGTGVAGANVLTFGAGSRLTVL.

The CDR3 protein is CASSSYGELFF. The CDR3 nucleotides read TGCGCCAGCAGCTCCTACGGGGAGCTGTTTTTT. The chain employs TRBV5-1 and TRBJ2-2; the D is unclear. Germline CDR1 is SGHRS and CDR2 is YFSETQ. This CDR3 spans 11 amino acids. V was clipped by 3 bases and J by 7 bases, with 4 bases between them.

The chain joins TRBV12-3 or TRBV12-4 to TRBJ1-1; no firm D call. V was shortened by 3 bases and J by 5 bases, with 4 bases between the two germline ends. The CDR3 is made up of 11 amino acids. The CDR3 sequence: CASSFGTEAFF. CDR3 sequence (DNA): TGTGCCAGCAGTTTCGGGACTGAAGCTTTCTTT.

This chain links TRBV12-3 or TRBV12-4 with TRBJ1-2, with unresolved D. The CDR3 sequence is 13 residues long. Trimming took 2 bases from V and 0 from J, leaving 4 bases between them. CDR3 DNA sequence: TGTGCCAGCAGTTTACTCCCTAACTATGGCTACACCTTC. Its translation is CASSLLPNYGYTF.

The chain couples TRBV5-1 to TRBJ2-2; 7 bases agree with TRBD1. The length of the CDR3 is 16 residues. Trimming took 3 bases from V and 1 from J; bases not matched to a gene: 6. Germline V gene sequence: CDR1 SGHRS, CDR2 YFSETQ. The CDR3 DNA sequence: TGCGCCAGCAGCTACCAGGGGGTCATGAACACCGGGGAGCTGTTTTTT. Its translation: CASSYQGVMNTGELFF.

The chain's CDR3 is CASWTSGGETQYF. The CDR3 bases are TGCGCCAGTTGGACTAGCGGGGGTGAGACCCAGTACTTC. The chain uses TRBV5-1 and TRBJ2-5, with 13 nucleotides matching TRBD2. With 8 bases clipped from V and 5 bases from J, the junction kept 3 bases outside the gene matches. The CDR3 extends over 13 amino acids. Germline V gives CDR1 SGHRS, CDR2 YFSETQ.

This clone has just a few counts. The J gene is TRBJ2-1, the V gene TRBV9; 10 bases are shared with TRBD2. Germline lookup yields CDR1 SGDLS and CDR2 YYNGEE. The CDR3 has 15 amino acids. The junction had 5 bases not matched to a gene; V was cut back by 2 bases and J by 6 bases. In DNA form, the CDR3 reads TGTGCCAGCAGCGTCTCTAGCGGGGGATTCAATGAGCAGTTCTTC. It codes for CASSVSSGGFNEQFF.

Here the CDR3 reads CASSQEQAGTDTQYF. CDR3 coding DNA: TGCGCCAGCAGCCAAGAGCAGGCCGGCACAGATACGCAGTATTTT. The rearrangement links TRBV4-1 to TRBJ2-3; D uncertain. The CDR3 contains 15 residues. Looked up from germline, CDR1 is MGHRA and CDR2 is YSYEKL. The V gene lost 0 bases and the J gene lost 1 base, with 8 bases spanning the gap.

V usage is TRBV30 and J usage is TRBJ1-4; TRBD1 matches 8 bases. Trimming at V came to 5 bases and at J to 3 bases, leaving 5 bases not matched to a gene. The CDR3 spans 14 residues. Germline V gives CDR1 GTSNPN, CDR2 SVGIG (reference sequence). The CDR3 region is CAWGWTGPNEKLFF. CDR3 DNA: TGTGCCTGGGGATGGACAGGGCCTAATGAAAAACTGTTTTTT.

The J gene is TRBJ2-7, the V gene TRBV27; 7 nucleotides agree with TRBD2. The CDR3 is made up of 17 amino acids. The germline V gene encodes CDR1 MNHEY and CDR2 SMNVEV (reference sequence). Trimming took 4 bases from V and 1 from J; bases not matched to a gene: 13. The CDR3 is CASSSAPLTSQSYEQYF. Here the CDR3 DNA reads TGTGCCAGCAGTTCCGCCCCCCTGACTAGCCAGTCCTACGAGCAGTACTTC.

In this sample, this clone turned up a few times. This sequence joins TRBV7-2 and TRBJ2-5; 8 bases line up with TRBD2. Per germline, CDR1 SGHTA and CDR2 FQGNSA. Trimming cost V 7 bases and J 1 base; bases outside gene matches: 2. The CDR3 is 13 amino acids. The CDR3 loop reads CASTAGAQETQYF. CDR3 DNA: TGTGCCAGCACAGCGGGGGCCCAAGAGACCCAGTACTTC.

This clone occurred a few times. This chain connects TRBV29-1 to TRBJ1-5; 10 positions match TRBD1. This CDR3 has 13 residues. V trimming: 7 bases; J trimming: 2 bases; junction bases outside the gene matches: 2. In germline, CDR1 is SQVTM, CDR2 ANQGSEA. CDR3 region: CSAGTGGNQPQHF. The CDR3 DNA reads TGCAGCGCGGGGACAGGGGGCAATCAGCCCCAGCATTTT.

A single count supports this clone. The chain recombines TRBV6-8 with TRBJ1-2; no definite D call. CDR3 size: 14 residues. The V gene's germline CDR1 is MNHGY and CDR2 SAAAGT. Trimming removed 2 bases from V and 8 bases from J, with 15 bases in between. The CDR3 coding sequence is TGTGCCAGCAGTTACCGGGAAGCCCCCTCGGGCTACACCTTC. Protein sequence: CASSYREAPSGYTF.

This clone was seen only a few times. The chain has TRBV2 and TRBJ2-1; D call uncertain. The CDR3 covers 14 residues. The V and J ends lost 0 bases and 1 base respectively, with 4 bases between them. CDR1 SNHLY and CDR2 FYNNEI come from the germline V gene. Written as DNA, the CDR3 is TGTGCCAGCAGTGAAGCGTCGTCCTACAATGAGCAGTTCTTC. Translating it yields CASSEASSYNEQFF.

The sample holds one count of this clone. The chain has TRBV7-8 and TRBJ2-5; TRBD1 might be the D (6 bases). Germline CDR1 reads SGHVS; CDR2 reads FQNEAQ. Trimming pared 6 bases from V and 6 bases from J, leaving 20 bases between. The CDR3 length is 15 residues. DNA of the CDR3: TGTGCCAGCAGTTCTAGACAGGTCGGCCTCCAGACCCAGTACTTC. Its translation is CASSSRQVGLQTQYF.

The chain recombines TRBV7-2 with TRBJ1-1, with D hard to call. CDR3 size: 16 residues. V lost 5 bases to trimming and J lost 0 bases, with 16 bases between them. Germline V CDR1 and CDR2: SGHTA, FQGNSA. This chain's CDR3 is CASSPRNTHLNTEAFF. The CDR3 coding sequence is TGTGCCAGCAGCCCCAGAAACACACATCTGAACACTGAAGCTTTCTTT.

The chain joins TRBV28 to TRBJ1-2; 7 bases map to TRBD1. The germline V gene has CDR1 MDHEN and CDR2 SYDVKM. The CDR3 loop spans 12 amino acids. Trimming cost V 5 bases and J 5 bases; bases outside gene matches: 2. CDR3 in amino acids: CASSMTGYGYTF. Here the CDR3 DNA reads TGTGCCAGCAGTATGACAGGGTATGGCTACACCTTC.

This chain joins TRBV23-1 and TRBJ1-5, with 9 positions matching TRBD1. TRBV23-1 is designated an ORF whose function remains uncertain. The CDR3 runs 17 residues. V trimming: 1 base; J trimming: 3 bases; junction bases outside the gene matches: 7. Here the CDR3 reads CASSQFVGQGFNQPQHF. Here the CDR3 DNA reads TGCGCCAGCAGTCAATTCGTGGGACAGGGATTCAATCAGCCCCAGCATTTT.

DNA for the CDR3: TGTGCCATCACCGAATCGAGGGGGGGCGGCAACGAGCAGTACTTC. As protein: CAITESRGGGNEQYF. The genes are TRBV10-3 and TRBJ2-7, with D tentatively TRBD2 (7 bases). The CDR3 is made up of 15 amino acids. CDR1 and CDR2 from the germline V gene are ENHRY and SYGVKD. V lost 7 bases and J 5 bases, leaving 21 bases between the germline ends.

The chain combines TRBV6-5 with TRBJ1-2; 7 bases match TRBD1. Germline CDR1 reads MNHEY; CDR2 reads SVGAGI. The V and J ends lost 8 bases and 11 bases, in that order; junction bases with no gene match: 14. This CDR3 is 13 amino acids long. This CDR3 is CASQETGKRLYTF. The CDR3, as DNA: TGTGCCAGCCAAGAGACAGGGAAAAGGTTATACACCTTC.

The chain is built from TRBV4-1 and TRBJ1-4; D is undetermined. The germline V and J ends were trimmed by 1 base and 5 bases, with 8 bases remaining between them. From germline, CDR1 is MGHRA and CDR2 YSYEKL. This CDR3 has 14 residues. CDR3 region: CASSQVPRNEKLFF. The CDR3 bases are TGCGCCAGCAGCCAAGTCCCTAGGAATGAAAAACTGTTTTTT.

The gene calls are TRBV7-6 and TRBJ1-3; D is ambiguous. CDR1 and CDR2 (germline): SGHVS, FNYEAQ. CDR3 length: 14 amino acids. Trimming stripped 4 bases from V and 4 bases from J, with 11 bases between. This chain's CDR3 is CASSSSVTGNTIYF. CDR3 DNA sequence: TGTGCCAGCAGCTCCTCAGTTACAGGAAACACCATATATTTT.

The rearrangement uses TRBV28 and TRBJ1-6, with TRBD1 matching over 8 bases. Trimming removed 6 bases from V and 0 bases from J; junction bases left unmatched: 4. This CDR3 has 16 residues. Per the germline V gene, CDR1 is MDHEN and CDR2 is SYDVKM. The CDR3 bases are TGTGCCAGCAGGGGAGGGACAGGCTCCTATAATTCACCCCTCCACTTT. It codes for CASRGGTGSYNSPLHF.

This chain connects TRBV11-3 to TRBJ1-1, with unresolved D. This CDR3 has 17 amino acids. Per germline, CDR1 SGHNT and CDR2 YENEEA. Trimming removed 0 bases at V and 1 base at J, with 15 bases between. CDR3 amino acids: CASSLDRWGAPNTEAFF. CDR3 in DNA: TGTGCCAGCAGCTTAGATCGATGGGGAGCACCGAACACTGAAGCTTTCTTT.

The DNA of the CDR3 is TGTGCCAGCCGGGACAGCCGCACAGATACGCAGTATTTT. It is translated as CASRDSRTDTQYF. The chain links TRBV28 to TRBJ2-3, with TRBD1 matching over 7 bases. Per germline, CDR1 MDHEN and CDR2 SYDVKM. J lost 1 base, V lost 8 bases, and 3 bases had no gene match. The CDR3 is 13 residues long.